Each of the 14 T cell receptor beta chains below was sequenced from the same sample in a study of T-cell reconstitution after alpha-beta-depleted transplantation in children. During its preparation, the TCRbeta library received unique molecular identifiers. A single record per CDR3 protein comes from TCRdb applying MiXCR to the PCR reads. Of fewer than 200,000 distinct CDR3 sequences in the sample, around 7% were seen once. The source material was PBMCs from the stem cell graft donor, sampled from the stem cell graft. The receptor set was obtained from a human donor who donated a stem cell graft to a child with Wiskott-Aldrich syndrome.

This clonotype was counted ten times or more. The genes are TRBV4-3 and TRBJ2-3; 9 nucleotides match TRBD2. This CDR3 comprises 16 residues. V lost 0 bases to trimming and J lost 6 bases; unmatched junction nucleotides: 7. The germline gives CDR1 LGHNA, CDR2 YSLEER. CDR3 sequence reads: CASSQDWGSGSDTQYF. CDR3 in DNA: TGCGCCAGCAGCCAAGACTGGGGTAGCGGGAGTGATACGCAGTATTTT.

Remarks on this clonotype: A much larger clone differs from this one at a single base, so this may be a read error. V and J are TRBV5-5 and TRBJ1-2, with D maybe TRBD1 (6 bases). V lost 1 base and J lost 3, with 13 bases in between. Germline V gives CDR1 SGHKS, CDR2 YYEKEE (reference sequence). The CDR3 totals 15 residues. CDR3 in amino acids: CASSLMQGLDYGYTF. The DNA for the CDR3 is TGTGCCAGCAGCTTGATGCAGGGGTTGGACTATGGCTACACCTTC.

This clonotype has ten or more counts. This chain joins TRBV12-3 or TRBV12-4 and TRBJ1-1; D is ambiguous. This CDR3 comprises 14 residues. Trimming stripped 4 bases from V and 4 bases from J, with 13 bases between. The CDR3 nucleotides read TGTGCCAGCAGTTCCACCCCAGGAGGCACTGAAGCTTTCTTT. It is translated as CASSSTPGGTEAFF.

The chain employs TRBV4-2 and TRBJ2-6, with TRBD2 matching over 13 bases. Losses at the gene ends were 4 bases for V and 0 bases for J; bases not matched to a gene: 3. The CDR3 runs to 18 residues. Germline V gene sequence: CDR1 LGHNA, CDR2 YNFKEQ. In nucleotides, the CDR3 is TGTGCCAGCAGCCCCACTAGCGGGAGGGCCTCTGGGGCCAACGTCCTGACTTTC. Translation gives CASSPTSGRASGANVLTF.

With respect to this clonotype: A read error may explain this, as a much larger clone is one base away. The gene calls are TRBV5-1 and TRBJ2-7; TRBD1 aligns across 7 bases. The CDR3 contains 15 residues. Germline values: CDR1 SGHRS, CDR2 YFSETQ. V lost 1 base to trimming and J lost 6 bases; unmatched junction nucleotides: 10. The CDR3 nucleotides read TGCGCCAGCAGCTTGAGGGAAAACAGGGGCATCGAGCAGTACTTC. Its protein is CASSLRENRGIEQYF.

This clonotype was observed many times. The chain employs TRBV3-1 and TRBJ2-1, with 9 bases lining up with TRBD1. Germline V gene sequence: CDR1 LGHDT, CDR2 YNNKEL (reference sequence). The CDR3 loop spans 15 amino acids. Trimming at V came to 3 bases and at J to 7 bases, leaving 7 bases not matched to a gene. The CDR3 DNA follows: TGTGCCAGCAGCCAGAGGACAGGGGACGTAAATGAGCAGTTCTTC. It translates to CASSQRTGDVNEQFF.

This clonotype came up many times. The chain combines TRBV6-5 with TRBJ2-5; tentative D call: TRBD1 (7 bases). In germline, CDR1 is MNHEY, CDR2 SVGAGI. V was pared by 4 bases and J by 5 bases, with 14 bases between. The CDR3 runs 14 residues. In nucleotides, the CDR3 is TGTGCCAGCAGTTCCAGGGGGGTCTTGGAGACCCAGTACTTC. This codes for CASSSRGVLETQYF.

This clonotype has ten or more counts. The rearrangement uses TRBV5-1 and TRBJ1-1; D is ambiguous. This CDR3 comprises 14 residues. Germline values: CDR1 SGHRS, CDR2 YFSETQ. The V gene lost 0 bases and the J gene lost 4 bases, with 10 bases spanning the gap. The CDR3 DNA reads as TGCGCCAGCAGCTTGGCCGGTCACCCCACTGAAGCTTTCTTT. Amino acids: CASSLAGHPTEAFF.

This clonotype was found many times. The chain has TRBV6-1 and TRBJ2-5; D may match TRBD1 or TRBD2 (6 bases each). Germline lookup yields CDR1 MNHNS and CDR2 SASEGT. Deletions cut 6 bases from V and 5 bases from J, with 13 bases between. This CDR3 region has 13 residues. CDR3 in amino acids: CASREGGRETQYF. For the CDR3, the DNA is TGTGCCAGCAGGGAGGGGGGCCGGGAGACCCAGTACTTC.

Worth noting for this clonotype: A much larger clone sits a single nucleotide away, making a read error possible. The chain employs TRBV4-2 and TRBJ2-1; TRBD2 aligns across 13 bases. V gave up 8 bases and J gave up 6 bases; unmatched junction bases: 7. The CDR3 has 15 amino acids. Per the germline V gene, CDR1 is LGHNA and CDR2 is YNFKEQ. The CDR3 protein is CASQLTSGGANEQFF. The CDR3 DNA reads as TGTGCCAGCCAACTAACTAGCGGGGGGGCCAATGAGCAGTTCTTC.

This clonotype was counted between two and nine times. This chain uses TRBV4-1 with TRBJ1-1; a weak D match, TRBD1 (5 bases). Trimming shortened V by 0 bases and J by 3 bases, and 17 bases separated the two germline ends. CDR1 and CDR2 (germline): MGHRA, YSYEKL. The CDR3 length is 17 residues. The CDR3 reads CASSQDGGGSRYTEAFF. The CDR3 region has the DNA TGCGCCAGCAGCCAAGATGGGGGGGGGAGTCGGTACACTGAAGCTTTCTTT.

There are many counts of this clonotype. The chain has TRBV7-7 and TRBJ2-1; 8 bases are shared with TRBD1. After removal of 2 bases from V and 5 bases from J, the junction contained 5 bases not matched to a gene. The CDR3 loop spans 15 amino acids. Per germline, CDR1 SSHAT and CDR2 FNYEAQ (reference sequence). The CDR3 is CASSLSLTGDNEQFF. For the CDR3, the DNA is TGTGCCAGCAGCTTAAGTCTGACAGGGGACAATGAGCAGTTCTTC.

The table lists this clonotype with many counts. CDR3 DNA: TGTGCCAGCAGTCCCGGGACTAGCGGGAGGCTCAATGAGCAGTTCTTC. It codes for CASSPGTSGRLNEQFF. The chain uses TRBV5-5 and TRBJ2-1, with 15 bases matching TRBD2. From germline, CDR1 is SGHKS and CDR2 YYEKEE (reference sequence). The CDR3 length is 16 residues. Trimming cost V 5 bases and J 6 bases; bases outside gene matches: 6.

This rearrangement joins TRBV18 to TRBJ2-3; TRBD2 might be the D (5 bases). The CDR3 is 15 residues long. V was shortened by 4 bases and J by 2 bases, with 13 bases between the two germline ends. CDR1 and CDR2 from the germline V gene are KGHSH and LQKENI. The CDR3 protein is CASSRRELNTDTQYF. The CDR3, as DNA: TGTGCCAGCTCACGTCGGGAACTTAACACAGATACGCAGTATTTT.